This T cell receptor beta chain was captured in a study of T cells in Graves' hyperthyroidism and ophthalmopathy. Study in general: Peripheral blood was drawn at first diagnosis, prior to all treatment.

Per the germline V gene, CDR1 is MDHEN and CDR2 is SYDVKM. Trimming cost V 4 bases and J 4 bases; bases outside gene matches: 8. This CDR3 is 17 amino acids long. There were TCR beta CDR3 regions amplified from RNA transcripts. When the TCR CDR3 underwent first-round RT-PCR, the HTBI primer set was used. In TCRdb, the multiplex PCR reads were re-called with MiXCR into one record per CDR3 protein. Of some 370,000 distinct CDR3 sequences listed, over 11% are singletons. Study observations and caveats: A model of 13 V-J pairs discriminated ophthalmopathy from stable hyperthyroidism.

Diagnosing involved the use of clinical symptoms, serum thyroxine and TRAb, thyroid ultrasound and orbital computed tomography. This clonotype was detected ten times or more. Its antigen remains unidentified. This TCR came from a man aged 50 to 59 with Graves' ophthalmopathy. This sequence joins TRBV28 and TRBJ2-1; the match to TRBD2 covers 12 bases. The sample consisted of blood. Here the CDR3 DNA reads TGTGCCAGCAGTTACCCGACTAGCGGGAGATGGTACAATGAGCAGTTCTTC. Protein sequence: CASSYPTSGRWYNEQFF. Full variable domain (rest looked up from reference TRBV28 and TRBJ2-1): DVKVTQSSRYLVKRTGEKVFLECVQDMDHENMFWYRQDPGLGLRLIYFSYDVKMKEKGDIPEGYSVSREKKERFSLILESASTNQTSMYLCASSYPTSGRWYNEQFFGPGTRLTVL.